These 21 T cell receptor beta chains were sequenced from one sample in a study of T cells expressing NK-cell markers. TCRdb re-analyzed the 5' RACE reads; it lists each CDR3 protein once, without DNA. Here the sample table reports about 5,000 distinct CDR3 sequences. Material: blood T cells: a sorted CD56 or NKG2C T cell subset, CD4+ or CD8+ T cells, or bulk PBMC T cells (not recorded which). All receptors come from a man between 18 and 29 years old in good health.

The chain combines TRBV4-1 with TRBJ2-1; TCRdb names TRBD2, which stays unverified in the absence of DNA. The V gene's germline CDR1 is MGHRA and CDR2 YSYEKL. The CDR3 has 18 residues. This CDR3 is CASSQTDEWLAGNNEQFF.

In terms of frequency, this clonotype is medium-sized (0.01 to 0.1%). The V call is TRBV5-1, the J call TRBJ2-7. The CDR3 is 14 residues long. The germline gives CDR1 SGHRS, CDR2 YFSETQ. The CDR3: CASSLAAITYEQYF.

The CDR3 loop reads CASSLSSSGANVLTF. The chain recombines TRBV3-1 with TRBJ2-6. This CDR3 has 15 amino acids. The germline CDR1 and CDR2 sequences are LGHDT and YNNKEL (reference sequence). The whole variable domain, remainder taken from reference TRBV3-1 and TRBJ2-6, is DTAVSQTPKYLVTQMGNDKSIKCEQNLGHDTMYWYKQDSKKFLKIMFSYNNKELIINETVPNRFSPKSPDKAHLNLHINSLELGDSAVYFCASSLSSSGANVLTFGAGSRLTVL.

Considering frequency, this clonotype is medium-sized. The V call is TRBV5-1, the J call TRBJ2-1; TCRdb returns TRBD2, unconfirmable since there is no DNA. Germline V CDR1 and CDR2: SGHRS, YFSETQ. This CDR3 contains 14 residues. CDR3 protein: CASSPTRIVNEQFF. The full variable domain, rest sourced from reference TRBV5-1 and TRBJ2-1, is KAGVTQTPRYLIKTRGQQVTLSCSPISGHRSVSWYQQTPGQGLQFLFEYFSETQRNKGNFPGRFSGRQFSNSRSEMNVSTLELGDSALYLCASSPTRIVNEQFFGPGTRLTVL.

The chain couples TRBV7-9 to TRBJ2-7; TCRdb indicates TRBD2, and absent DNA this call remains unverified. CDR3 length: 13 amino acids. The germline V gene has CDR1 SEHNR and CDR2 FQNEAQ (reference sequence). CDR3 residues: CASSLTNSYEQYF. Full variable domain (remainder filled in from reference TRBV7-9 and TRBJ2-7): DTGVSQNPRHKITKRGQNVTFRCDPISEHNRLYWYRQTLGQGPEFLTYFQNEAQLEKSRLLSDRFSAERPKGSFSTLEIQRTEQGDSAMYLCASSLTNSYEQYFGPGTRLTVT.

This clonotype counts as medium-sized by frequency. The CDR3 sequence: CASSLAPGSQPGNEQFF. The chain joins TRBV11-1 to TRBJ2-1; no DNA is available, so the TRBD2 call from TCRdb remains unchecked. CDR1 SGHAT and CDR2 FQDESV come from the germline V gene (reference sequence). The CDR3 is 17 residues long.

This clonotype counts as medium-sized by frequency. The V gene is TRBV9, the J gene TRBJ2-1; there is no DNA to check the TCRdb D call of TRBD1. The germline V gene has CDR1 SGDLS and CDR2 YYNGEE. The CDR3 extends over 14 amino acids. The CDR3 sequence is CASRGGSSYNEQFF.

By frequency, this clonotype is medium-sized. The CDR3 spells CASSFAGTGRTEAFF. This rearrangement joins TRBV12-3 or TRBV12-4 to TRBJ1-1; TCRdb reports TRBD1, a call that lacks DNA to check it against. The CDR3 has 15 residues.

The V call is TRBV6-5, the J call TRBJ2-7; TCRdb names TRBD1, which stays unverified in the absence of DNA. This CDR3 has 14 amino acids. CDR1 is MNHEY and CDR2 is SVGAGI in the germline V gene. The CDR3 sequence is CASSRGFERNEQYF.

This clonotype is classed as medium-sized by frequency. V gene TRBV10-1 combines with J gene TRBJ1-1. The length of the CDR3 is 13 residues. Germline V CDR1 and CDR2: WNHNN, SYGVQD (reference sequence). The CDR3 region is CASRLGFDTEAFF.

By frequency, this clonotype registers medium-sized. The V call is TRBV5-6, the J call TRBJ2-1; TCRdb gives TRBD2 as the D gene, but with no DNA this cannot be confirmed. Looked up from germline, CDR1 is SGHDT and CDR2 is YYEEEE. The CDR3 has 11 amino acids. CDR3 loop: CASSGQREQFF.

Measured by frequency, this clonotype is medium-sized. The chain uses TRBV20-1 and TRBJ2-7; checking the TCRdb D call of TRBD2 is not possible without DNA. Per germline, CDR1 DFQATT and CDR2 SNEGSKA (reference sequence). The CDR3 consists of 13 residues. The CDR3 sequence is CSARFSGSYEQYF.

This clonotype is deemed medium-sized by its frequency. V and J are TRBV25-1 and TRBJ1-2; TCRdb's assignment of TRBD1 cannot be checked, as there is no DNA. CDR1 and CDR2 from the germline V gene are MGHDK and SYGVNS. The CDR3 extends over 13 amino acids. The CDR3 spells CASSVPGDYGYTF.

The chain recombines TRBV7-8 with TRBJ1-2. Germline V gene sequence: CDR1 SGHVS, CDR2 FQNEAQ. The CDR3 spans 16 residues. The CDR3 here is CASSSPRRGDGYGYTF.

This clonotype is labeled medium-sized based on frequency. The J gene is TRBJ1-5, the V gene TRBV5-1. Germline V CDR1 and CDR2: SGHRS, YFSETQ. The CDR3 contains 13 residues. CDR3 loop: CASREQSNQPQHF.

The genes are TRBV11-2 and TRBJ1-5; TCRdb outputs TRBD1, but without DNA this stays unchecked. This CDR3 spans 18 amino acids. The V gene's germline CDR1 is SGHAT and CDR2 FQNNGV. CDR3 protein: CASSLFSWDRELKKPQHF.

The chain carries TRBV20-1 and TRBJ2-5; absent DNA, TCRdb's TRBD2 call cannot be checked. The CDR3 consists of 13 residues. Germline assignment: CDR1 DFQATT and CDR2 SNEGSKA (reference sequence). CDR3 loop: CSVMRLAGETQYF.

The chain employs TRBV10-3 and TRBJ2-5. This CDR3 spans 13 amino acids. From germline, CDR1 is ENHRY and CDR2 SYGVKD. This chain's CDR3 is CAISVTVQETQYF.

Frequency places this clonotype as medium-sized. This chain's CDR3 is CATSGPGQATGELFF. The chain employs TRBV24-1 and TRBJ2-2; TCRdb's D call of TRBD1 is untestable without DNA. The germline V gene encodes CDR1 KGHDR and CDR2 SFDVKD. This CDR3 has 15 residues.

The chain recombines TRBV6-1 with TRBJ1-5. Looked up from germline, CDR1 is MNHNS and CDR2 is SASEGT. The CDR3 sequence is 16 residues long. CDR3 in amino acids: CASSEAQIYSNQPQHF.

This rearrangement joins TRBV6-2 or TRBV6-3 to TRBJ2-7; without DNA, the TCRdb call of TRBD2 cannot be checked. The germline V gene has CDR1 MNHEY and CDR2 SVGEGT. This CDR3 contains 16 residues. CDR3: CASNPFREAEAGEQYF.